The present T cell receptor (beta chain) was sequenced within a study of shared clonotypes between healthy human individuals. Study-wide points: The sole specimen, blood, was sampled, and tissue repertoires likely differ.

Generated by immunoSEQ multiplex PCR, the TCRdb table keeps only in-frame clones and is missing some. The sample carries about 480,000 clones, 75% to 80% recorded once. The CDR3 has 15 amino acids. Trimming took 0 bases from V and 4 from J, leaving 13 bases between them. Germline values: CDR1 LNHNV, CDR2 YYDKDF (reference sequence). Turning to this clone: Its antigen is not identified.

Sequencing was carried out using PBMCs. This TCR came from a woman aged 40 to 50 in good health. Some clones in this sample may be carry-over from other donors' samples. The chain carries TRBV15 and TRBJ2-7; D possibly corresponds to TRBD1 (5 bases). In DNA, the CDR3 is TGTGCCACCAGCAGAGATCCCCGGACATCTTACGAGCAGTACTTC. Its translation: CATSRDPRTSYEQYF.